The T cell receptor (beta chain) under discussion was sequenced for a study of blood T cells in healthy people across ages. Study in general: Template switching caught about one barcoded beta molecule for each two T cells.

In germline, CDR1 is PRHDT, CDR2 FYEKMQ (reference sequence). V gave up 5 bases and J gave up 12 bases, with 20 bases separating them. This CDR3 has 14 residues. A second PCR of roughly 7 to 11 cycles used a sample-barcoded 5' primer and a J-beta primer mix. Each cDNA molecule was tagged by a template-switch adaptor that had 12 random nucleotides. One entry per CDR3 protein, called by TCRdb with MiXCR from the 5' RACE reads. The sample has over a million distinct CDR3 sequences; 45% are singletons. The chain carries TRBV13 and TRBJ2-1; D remains ambiguous. This TCR was sampled from a woman in her sixties or seventies in good health. The material sequenced was blood. The CDR3 is CASSPPPGSDGQFF. The CDR3 DNA reads TGTGCCAGCAGCCCTCCCCCGGGCTCAGATGGGCAGTTCTTC.